The rows below give T cell receptor beta chains drawn from one sample of a study of cytomegalovirus exposure and HLA in healthy donors. The table came from immunoSEQ multiplex PCR; TCRdb's copy has only in-frame clones and leaves some out. In the table there are about 180,000 clones, 77% of which are singletons. The sequenced sample was PBMCs. The receptors derive from a woman aged 55-70 years in good health and CMV-seropositive. Each CDR3 is given with its conserved first and last residue. A D gene is named only where the DNA matches it firmly. Only some rows state a clone size, as once, few, many or a class for expanded clones.

v_gene,d_gene,abundance,j_gene,CDR3nt,CDR3aa
TRBV7-9,TRBD1,NA,TRBJ2-7,TGTGCCAGCAGCTTAGGGACAGGCGGGTACTACGAGCAGTACTTC,CASSLGTGGYYEQYF
TRBV4-1,NA,NA,TRBJ2-1,TGCGCCAGCAGCCAAGAAGGCACCGGGATCTCCTACAATGAGCAGTTCTTC,CASSQEGTGISYNEQFF
TRBV7-2,NA,NA,TRBJ2-7,TGTGCCAGCAGCTGGGACACCCCCTACGAGCAGTACTTC,CASSWDTPYEQYF
TRBV7-9,NA,NA,TRBJ1-1,TGCGCCAGCAGCCATGGGACGGGAGGGAACACTGAAGCTTTCTTT,CASSHGTGGNTEAFF
TRBV7-8,TRBD2,NA,TRBJ2-1,TGTGCCAGCAGCTTAGTGGGCGGGGGGGTCTACAATGAGCAGTTCTTC,CASSLVGGGVYNEQFF
TRBV9,TRBD1,NA,TRBJ1-6,TGTGCCAGCAGCGTTCGGACAGGGTCAAATTCACCCCTCCACTTT,CASSVRTGSNSPLHF
TRBV5-6,TRBD1,NA,TRBJ1-5,TGTGCCAGCAGCTACTACAGGGGACTGCAGCCCCAGCATTTT,CASSYYRGLQPQHF
TRBV5-1,TRBD2,NA,TRBJ2-7,TGCGCCAGCAGCTCGGGGACTAGCGTCGAGCAGTACTTC,CASSSGTSVEQYF
TRBV10-3,NA,NA,TRBJ1-5,TGTGCCACCACAGAGTACTCCAGTCAGCCCCAGCATTTT,CATTEYSSQPQHF
TRBV18,NA,NA,TRBJ2-4,TGTGCCAGCTCACACTCCCGGGATTATGTCAAAAACATTCAGTACTTC,CASSHSRDYVKNIQYF
TRBV5-1,TRBD1,NA,TRBJ2-4,TGCGCCAGCAGCGCTGGGACAGGGGGAGACAGTCAGTACTTC,CASSAGTGGDSQYF
TRBV9,NA,NA,TRBJ2-3,TGTGCCAGCAGCGTAGAGGGGTCCGATACGCAGTATTTT,CASSVEGSDTQYF
TRBV6-1,TRBD1,NA,TRBJ2-4,TGTGCCAGCAGTGAAGCGGGACAGGGAAACATTCAGTACTTC,CASSEAGQGNIQYF
TRBV6-5,NA,once,TRBJ1-3,TGTGCCAGCAGTTACGGCCAGGGATCTGAAAACACCATATATTTT,CASSYGQGSENTIYF
TRBV11-1,NA,NA,TRBJ2-1,TGTGCCAGCAGCCCAAACAATGAGCAGTTCTTC,CASSPNNEQFF
TRBV6-5,TRBD1,once,TRBJ2-5,TGTGCCAGCAGTTTACAGGGGGCGTTAGGAGAGACCCAGTACTTC,CASSLQGALGETQYF
TRBV30,TRBD1,NA,TRBJ1-5,TGTGCCTGGAGTCCTCCGGGACAGGGTAATCAGCCCCAGCATTTT,CAWSPPGQGNQPQHF
TRBV28,NA,NA,TRBJ1-4,TGTGCCAGCAGTTCGAGCAATCCTGAAAAACTGTTTTTT,CASSSSNPEKLFF